Listed here is a single T cell receptor (beta chain). What it recognizes is unknown. Each of the donors had approximately 10 milliliters of peripheral blood drawn into EDTA-treated Vacutainer tubes. This sample is drawn from a study of blood T cells in healthy people across ages. Overall study context: Capturing about one barcoded beta molecule per two T cells was achieved by template switching.

General study findings and limits: A strong correlation was seen between TCR beta diversity and naive T cell percentage.

A sample-barcoded 5' primer and a J-beta primer mix were used in a second PCR of about 6 to 11 cycles. TCRdb re-called the 5' RACE reads with MiXCR, one entry per CDR3 protein. The data show 550,000 to 800,000 distinct CDR3 sequences, with 32% seen just once and approximately 15% held by the top ten. The sample comprised blood. The sequence derives from a woman of 80 years or more in good health.

This CDR3 reads CAWAQVGYGYTF. CDR3 DNA sequence: TGTGCCTGGGCCCAGGTGGGGTATGGCTACACCTTC. This chain links TRBV30 with TRBJ1-2; D unclear. The V gene's germline CDR1 is GTSNPN and CDR2 SVGIG (reference sequence). The ends were cut back, 5 bases at V and 5 bases at J, with 12 bases in the middle. This CDR3 region has 12 residues.